Each of the 7 T cell receptor beta chains below was sequenced from the same sample in a study of CD4 T cells in relation to SARS-CoV-2 and coronaviruses. Assay used: immunoSEQ multiplex PCR; TCRdb lists only in-frame clones, some missing. Of 25,000 or so clones in the sample, approximately 82% were seen once. Before the COVID-19 pandemic, during about 2011-2019, CD4+ T cells were taken from unexposed donors. Isolation of CD4+ T cells took place after less than 13 days in culture. Their antigens remain unidentified. Sample: CD4+ T cells from PBMCs, cultured in vitro. Source of these receptors: a human donor in good health.

The chain recombines TRBV6-4 with TRBJ1-6, with 7 bases lining up with TRBD1. CDR1 and CDR2 (germline): MRHNA, SNTAGT. This CDR3 has 15 residues. V dropped 4 bases and J dropped 6; count of bases not matched to a gene: 6. CDR3 coding DNA: TGTGCCAGCAGTGCCGCGACAGGGCCTAATTCACCCCTCCACTTT. Encoded protein: CASSAATGPNSPLHF.

The gene calls are TRBV9 and TRBJ1-1, with D perhaps matching TRBD1 (5 bases). Trimming removed 6 bases from V and 5 bases from J, with 14 bases in between. This CDR3 region has 13 residues. Germline V gives CDR1 SGDLS, CDR2 YYNGEE. The CDR3 spells CASTGGKRTEAFF. The CDR3 bases are TGTGCCAGCACCGGGGGGAAAAGAACTGAAGCTTTCTTT.

The chain joins TRBV10-1 to TRBJ2-1; TRBD2 matches at 12 bases. Looked up from germline, CDR1 is WNHNN and CDR2 is SYGVQD (reference sequence). This CDR3 has 14 amino acids. V lost 5 bases to trimming and J lost 9 bases; unmatched junction nucleotides: 5. The CDR3 DNA reads TGCGCCAGCAGTACGACTAGCGGGAGCACTGAGCAGTTCTTC. It translates to CASSTTSGSTEQFF.

The gene calls are TRBV11-2 and TRBJ2-5; 8 nucleotides align to TRBD2. The length of the CDR3 is 15 residues. Trimming cost V 5 bases and J 4 bases; bases outside gene matches: 9. Germline loops: CDR1 SGHAT, CDR2 FQNNGV. The CDR3 bases are TGTGCCAGCAGCCCAGCACTAGCGGAAGTAGAGACCCAGTACTTC. Translating it yields CASSPALAEVETQYF. The complete variable domain, with remaining parts taken from reference TRBV11-2 and TRBJ2-5, reads EAGVAQSPRYKIIEKRQSVAFWCNPISGHATLYWYQQILGQGPKLLIQFQNNGVVDDSQLPKDRFSAERLKGVDSTLKIQPAKLEDSAVYLCASSPALAEVETQYFGPGTRLLVL.

The CDR3 reads CASSLQQRGGYGYTF. Written as DNA, the CDR3 is TGTGCCAGCAGCTTGCAACAACGTGGGGGATATGGCTACACCTTC. This chain connects TRBV5-5 to TRBJ1-2; D might be TRBD1 (5 bases). The V end was cut by 1 base, the J end by 5 bases, with 15 bases between. Germline V gene sequence: CDR1 SGHKS, CDR2 YYEKEE (reference sequence). The CDR3 totals 15 residues. The full variable domain, with the rest looked up from reference TRBV5-5 and TRBJ1-2, is DAGVTQSPTHLIKTRGQQVTLRCSPISGHKSVSWYQQVLGQGPQFIFQYYEKEERGRGNFPDRFSARQFPNYSSELNVNALLLGDSALYLCASSLQQRGGYGYTFGSGTRLTVV.

The genes are TRBV6-4 and TRBJ2-2, with TRBD2 matching 13 bases. Unmatched junction bases numbered 4, after V lost 4 bases and J lost 2 bases. The CDR3 consists of 17 residues. Germline V gives CDR1 MRHNA, CDR2 SNTAGT. CDR3 residues: CASSARLAGGNTGELFF. In nucleotides, the CDR3 is TGTGCCAGCAGTGCTAGACTAGCGGGAGGAAACACCGGGGAGCTGTTTTTT.

The sample holds one count of this clone. This chain links TRBV27 with TRBJ1-5; 9 nucleotides align to TRBD1. The germline gives CDR1 MNHEY, CDR2 SMNVEV (reference sequence). V lost 2 bases to trimming and J lost 1 base; unmatched junction nucleotides: 3. The CDR3 runs 16 residues. The CDR3: CASSLNRGPSNQPQHF. DNA for the CDR3: TGTGCCAGCAGTTTAAACAGGGGGCCGAGCAATCAGCCCCAGCATTTT.